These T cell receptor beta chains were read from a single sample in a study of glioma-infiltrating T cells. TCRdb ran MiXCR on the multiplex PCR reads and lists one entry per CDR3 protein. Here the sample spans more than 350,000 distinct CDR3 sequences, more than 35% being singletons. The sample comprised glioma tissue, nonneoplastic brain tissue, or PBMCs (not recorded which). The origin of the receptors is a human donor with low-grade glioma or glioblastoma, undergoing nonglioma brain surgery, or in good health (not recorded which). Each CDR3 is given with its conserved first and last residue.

cdr3_aa: CASSPDRDTEAFF
j_call: TRBJ1-1
v_call: TRBV7-3

cdr3_aa: CASSQWGSARSYNEQFF
j_call: TRBJ2-1
v_call: TRBV4-2

cdr3_aa: CASSGTGQLDGYTF
j_call: TRBJ1-2
v_call: TRBV28

cdr3_aa: CASSPAGERTYEQYF
j_call: TRBJ2-7
v_call: TRBV27

cdr3_aa: CASSLTLSDTQYF
j_call: TRBJ2-3
v_call: TRBV7-9

cdr3_aa: CASSSNGLRAFF
j_call: TRBJ1-1
v_call: TRBV7-2

cdr3_aa: CASSLHRDSEQYF
j_call: TRBJ2-7
v_call: TRBV7-2

cdr3_aa: CASGEPGVEEQYF
j_call: TRBJ2-7
v_call: TRBV7-3

cdr3_aa: CASKNTRGPEF
j_call: TRBJ2-1
v_call: TRBV28

cdr3_aa: CASSPSRAPYEAFF
j_call: TRBJ1-1
v_call: TRBV6-1

cdr3_aa: CASSWRENYGYTF
j_call: TRBJ1-2
v_call: TRBV6-2/TRBV6-3

cdr3_aa: CASSLPDRSYEQYF
j_call: TRBJ2-7
v_call: TRBV7-2

cdr3_aa: CASSQGQGRNNEQFF
j_call: TRBJ2-1
v_call: TRBV4-1

cdr3_aa: CASSQDLIQPQHF
j_call: TRBJ1-5
v_call: TRBV3-1

cdr3_aa: CASSDGGSGANVLTF
j_call: TRBJ2-6
v_call: TRBV7-2

cdr3_aa: CASSRLGGGNTEAFF
j_call: TRBJ1-1
v_call: TRBV4-1

cdr3_aa: CASSYPDSRDSYEQYF
j_call: TRBJ2-7
v_call: TRBV6-2/TRBV6-3

cdr3_aa: CSAVSGANVLTF
j_call: TRBJ2-6
v_call: TRBV20-1

cdr3_aa: CASSFLQGTQTEAFF
j_call: TRBJ1-1
v_call: TRBV5-1

cdr3_aa: CASSLEQSPDTQYF
j_call: TRBJ2-3
v_call: TRBV12-3/TRBV12-4

cdr3_aa: CASRDRGINEQYF
j_call: TRBJ2-7
v_call: TRBV28

cdr3_aa: CASRRRAPYNEQFF
j_call: TRBJ2-1
v_call: TRBV28

cdr3_aa: CSARPSDRLSYEQYF
j_call: TRBJ2-7
v_call: TRBV20-1

cdr3_aa: CASSAYTGWTDTQYF
j_call: TRBJ2-3
v_call: TRBV6-1

cdr3_aa: CASSLGRPQTQYF
j_call: TRBJ2-5
v_call: TRBV7-2